The clone carrying this T cell receptor beta chain was counted ten times or more. This entry is derived from a study of response to subunit inactivated influenza vaccine. CDR1 DFQATT and CDR2 SNEGSKA come from the germline V gene (reference sequence). Trimming stripped 0 bases from V and 5 bases from J, with 10 bases between. CDR3 size: 13 residues. TCRdb fed the RT-PCR reads into MiXCR, producing one record per CDR3 protein. The table has approximately 500,000 distinct CDR3 sequences, roughly 13% seen once. The TCR was taken from a man aged 45 to 65 who received an inactivated influenza vaccine. The sample here was PBMCs from blood, taken 35 to 45 days after vaccination. The J gene is TRBJ1-1, the V gene TRBV20-1, with D perhaps matching TRBD1 (5 bases). CDR3 loop: CSARDHRRTEAFF. CDR3 nucleotides: TGCAGTGCTAGAGATCACAGGAGAACTGAAGCTTTCTTT.